One sample yielded the 25 T cell receptor beta chains listed below, sequenced in a study of blood T cell repertoires in COVID-19. Generated by immunoSEQ multiplex PCR, the TCRdb table keeps only in-frame clones and is missing some. This table has more than 400,000 clones, around 91% appearing once. Source material: PBMCs or T cells enriched from blood (not recorded which). Receptors were obtained from a man aged 18-30 years who had recovered from COVID-19.

This clone was picked up a small number of times. This chain links TRBV6-1 with TRBJ1-1; 8 bases align to TRBD1. Germline trimming cut 3 bases from V and 1 base from J; bases unmatched to any gene: 1. Per germline, CDR1 MNHNS and CDR2 SASEGT. The CDR3 has 14 amino acids. The CDR3: CASSDRGRNTEAFF. CDR3 nucleotides: TGTGCCAGCAGTGACAGGGGGCGGAACACTGAAGCTTTCTTT.

As to this clone: Distinct nucleotide sequences in the sample also encode this CDR3. V and J are TRBV7-8 and TRBJ1-5; TRBD1 agrees at 7 bases. The CDR3 is 16 residues long. Trimming cost V 1 base and J 0 bases; bases outside gene matches: 3. CDR1 and CDR2 from the germline V gene are SGHVS and FQNEAQ. CDR3 nucleotides: TGTGCCAGCAGCTTAGGCAGGGGGAATAGCAATCAGCCCCAGCATTTT. It translates to CASSLGRGNSNQPQHF.

This clone was counted a single time. The chain recombines TRBV14 with TRBJ1-2; TRBD1 matches at 8 bases. This CDR3 region has 14 residues. Germline assignment: CDR1 SGHDN and CDR2 FVKESK. The V gene end was trimmed by 2 bases and the J gene end by 7 bases; junction bases not matched to a gene: 6. The CDR3 nucleotides are TGTGCCAGCAGCCAAACCAGGGGGCCAGGTGGCTACACCTTC. It is translated as CASSQTRGPGGYTF.

Written as DNA, the CDR3 is TGTGCCAGCAGCTTAGGGACAGGGGGAAGAAACTATGGCTACACCTTC. Protein product: CASSLGTGGRNYGYTF. V usage is TRBV5-6 and J usage is TRBJ1-2; 11 positions agree with TRBD1. CDR1 is SGHDT and CDR2 is YYEEEE in the germline V gene. V shed 2 bases and J 2 bases; nucleotides not matched to a gene: 5. CDR3 length: 16 residues.

This chain connects TRBV6-5 to TRBJ2-2; maybe TRBD2 (5 bases). Trimming took off 7 bases at V and 6 bases at J, with 12 bases between the two ends. This CDR3 has 13 residues. CDR1 and CDR2 (germline): MNHEY, SVGAGI. This chain's CDR3 is CASIAPRAGELFF. CDR3 nucleotide sequence: TGTGCCAGCATCGCCCCGAGGGCCGGGGAGCTGTTTTTT.

The sample holds a few counts of this clone. The CDR3 DNA reads TGTGCCAGCAGCCAATCGACAGCGGGCTATGGCTACACCTTC. Protein product: CASSQSTAGYGYTF. This chain joins TRBV3-1 (or the pseudogene TRBV3-2) and TRBJ1-2; D possibly corresponds to TRBD1 (5 bases). This CDR3 is built from 14 residues. CDR1 is LGHDT and CDR2 is YNNKEL in the germline V gene (reference sequence). Deletions cut 2 bases from V and 4 bases from J, with 11 bases between.

The chain combines TRBV3-1 (or the pseudogene TRBV3-2) with TRBJ2-5; D perhaps matches TRBD2 (6 bases). The CDR3 is 14 residues long. The germline CDR1 and CDR2 sequences are LGHDT and YNNKEL (reference sequence). Trimming stripped 2 bases from V and 6 bases from J, with 13 bases between. Written as DNA, the CDR3 is TGTGCCAGCAGCCAATTCGACGGGAGAAAGACCCAGTACTTC. As protein: CASSQFDGRKTQYF.

This chain links TRBV28 with TRBJ2-1; a possible D gene is TRBD2 (5 bases). The germline V gene encodes CDR1 MDHEN and CDR2 SYDVKM. There are 15 residues in the CDR3. V lost 7 bases to trimming and J lost 7 bases, with 20 bases between them. The CDR3 nucleotides are TGTGCCAGCAACCCCCGGGGTCGCGCAGGAAATGAGCAGTTCTTC. This sequence encodes CASNPRGRAGNEQFF.

In DNA, the CDR3 is TGTGCCAGCAGCCATCGACCGGGACAGGGTTTTTCACCCCTCCACTTT. As protein: CASSHRPGQGFSPLHF. The J gene is TRBJ1-6, the V gene TRBV3-1 (or the pseudogene TRBV3-2), with 9 bases lining up with TRBD1. There are 16 residues in the CDR3. The ends lost 3 bases at V and 9 bases at J; junction bases unmatched: 9. Germline V gives CDR1 LGHDT, CDR2 YNNKEL (reference sequence).

The chain combines TRBV7-9 with TRBJ2-3; no definite D call. Per the germline V gene, CDR1 is SEHNR and CDR2 is FQNEAQ (reference sequence). The CDR3 sequence is 12 residues long. The V end lost 1 base, the J end lost 5 bases, and 4 bases lay between the germline ends. The CDR3, as DNA: TGTGCCAGCAGCTTAGACGGAGATACGCAGTATTTT. Translation: CASSLDGDTQYF.

This chain links TRBV14 with TRBJ2-5, with D perhaps TRBD1 (5 bases). Trimming left V 5 bases short and J 1 base short, with 23 bases between. CDR1 and CDR2 (germline): SGHDN, FVKESK. The CDR3 is 18 residues long. In DNA form, the CDR3 reads TGTGCCAGCAGCTTCCGACTTCTCTCGACAGATCTCCAAGAGACCCAGTACTTC. Translating gives CASSFRLLSTDLQETQYF.

This clone was seen just once. The V gene is TRBV10-2, the J gene TRBJ1-2, with D maybe TRBD1 (5 bases). The CDR3 consists of 14 residues. CDR1 and CDR2 from the germline V gene are WSHSY and SAAADI. The V gene lost 0 bases and the J gene lost 4 bases, with 9 bases spanning the gap. This CDR3 reads CASSESSRVYGYTF. The CDR3 DNA is TGCGCCAGCAGTGAGTCGAGCAGGGTCTATGGCTACACCTTC.

V is TRBV5-1 and J is TRBJ2-3, with unresolved D. There are 15 residues in the CDR3. Germline CDR1 reads SGHRS; CDR2 reads YFSETQ. Deletions cut 5 bases from V and 0 bases from J, with 13 bases between. This CDR3 is CASSRDGLSTDTQYF. The CDR3 DNA reads TGCGCCAGCAGTCGAGATGGTCTCAGCACAGATACGCAGTATTTT.

J is TRBJ2-1 and V is TRBV10-3; 8 bases are a match to TRBD2. V lost 6 bases and J lost 9; bases outside the gene matches: 16. This CDR3 has 16 residues. Germline loops: CDR1 ENHRY, CDR2 SYGVKD. CDR3 region: CAIRQGPGLVSREQFF. Written as DNA, the CDR3 is TGTGCCATCAGACAGGGTCCGGGACTAGTGTCCCGTGAGCAGTTCTTC.

Here the CDR3 DNA reads TGTGCCAGCAGCTTGTCGGACAGAGATCAGCCCCAGCATTTT. It codes for CASSLSDRDQPQHF. The rearrangement links TRBV5-6 to TRBJ1-5, with TRBD1 as a possible D gene (6 bases). V dropped 1 base and J dropped 5 bases, with 10 bases sitting between them. The V gene's germline CDR1 is SGHDT and CDR2 YYEEEE. The CDR3 extends over 14 amino acids. The variable domain in full, with the rest retrieved from reference TRBV5-6 and TRBJ1-5, is DAGVTQSPTHLIKTRGQQVTLRCSPKSGHDTVSWYQQALGQGPQFIFQYYEEEERQRGNFPDRFSGHQFPNYSSELNVNALLLGDSALYLCASSLSDRDQPQHFGDGTRLSIL.

V gene TRBV15 combines with J gene TRBJ2-7, with 8 nucleotides matching TRBD2. Per the germline V gene, CDR1 is LNHNV and CDR2 is YYDKDF (reference sequence). V shed 5 bases, J shed 1 base, and the junction held 7 bases outside the gene matches. The length of the CDR3 is 15 residues. The CDR3 reads CATSGSGRNSYEQYF. CDR3 DNA: TGTGCCACCAGCGGGAGCGGGAGAAATTCCTACGAGCAGTACTTC.

This sequence joins TRBV3-1 (or the pseudogene TRBV3-2) and TRBJ1-3; D unclear. This CDR3 is 15 amino acids long. V lost 6 bases, J lost 7 bases, and 19 bases lay in between. Germline V CDR1 and CDR2: LGHDT, YNNKEL (reference sequence). The DNA for the CDR3 is TGTGCCAGCAGTCAGACCTGGATATCGGGGAACACCATATATTTT. It encodes CASSQTWISGNTIYF.

CDR3 residues: CASNPPGLAGRNEQYF. CDR3 DNA sequence: TGTGCCAGCAACCCTCCAGGGCTAGCGGGCAGAAACGAGCAGTACTTC. The V and J genes are TRBV28 and TRBJ2-7; 8 bases agree with TRBD2. J was trimmed by 5 bases and V by 7 bases; bases with no gene match: 16. Germline assignment: CDR1 MDHEN and CDR2 SYDVKM. The CDR3 sequence is 16 residues long. The variable domain in full, with the rest retrieved from reference TRBV28 and TRBJ2-7, is DVKVTQSSRYLVKRTGEKVFLECVQDMDHENMFWYRQDPGLGLRLIYFSYDVKMKEKGDIPEGYSVSREKKERFSLILESASTNQTSMYLCASNPPGLAGRNEQYFGPGTRLTVT.

The chain combines TRBV3-1 (or the pseudogene TRBV3-2) with TRBJ1-4, with TRBD1 matching 12 bases. Germline CDR1 and CDR2: LGHDT and YNNKEL (reference sequence). V gave up 1 base and J gave up 7 bases; unmatched junction bases: 10. There are 18 residues in the CDR3. This CDR3 is CASSQAKMGQGAGEKLFF. Written as DNA, the CDR3 is TGTGCCAGCAGCCAAGCCAAGATGGGACAGGGGGCAGGTGAAAAACTGTTTTTT.

The CDR3 spells CASMGGTRRDTQYF. The CDR3 region has the DNA TGCGCCAGCATGGGGGGGACCCGACGCGATACGCAGTATTTT. V and J are TRBV5-1 and TRBJ2-3; TRBD2 aligns across 7 bases. The length of the CDR3 is 14 residues. V gave up 6 bases and J gave up 6 bases; unmatched junction bases: 10. The germline V gene has CDR1 SGHRS and CDR2 YFSETQ.

The chain carries TRBV4-2 and TRBJ2-3, with 13 bases aligning to TRBD2. The CDR3 sequence is 17 residues long. Germline CDR1 is LGHNA and CDR2 is YNFKEQ. J lost 2 bases, V lost 4 bases, and 6 bases had no gene match. CDR3 DNA: TGTGCCAGCAGCCGGACTAGCGGGAGATACAACACAGATACGCAGTATTTT. Residues: CASSRTSGRYNTDTQYF.

The chain is built from TRBV5-1 and TRBJ1-5; possible D gene TRBD1, 6 bases. Germline CDR1 is SGHRS and CDR2 is YFSETQ. V dropped 4 bases and J dropped 4 bases, with 15 bases sitting between them. The CDR3 sequence is 15 residues long. CDR3 in amino acids: CASSPTGSSNQPQHF. For the CDR3, the DNA is TGCGCCAGCAGCCCAACAGGGTCTTCGAATCAGCCCCAGCATTTT.

V gene TRBV29-1 combines with J gene TRBJ2-1; 7 nucleotides line up with TRBD1. The ends lost 5 bases at V and 3 bases at J; junction bases unmatched: 13. The length of the CDR3 is 16 residues. Germline lookup yields CDR1 SQVTM and CDR2 ANQGSEA. The CDR3 DNA is TGCAGCGTTTTCTACCCCACAGGGGCTAGCTACAATGAGCAGTTCTTC. Translated: CSVFYPTGASYNEQFF.

The rearrangement uses TRBV11-3 and TRBJ1-3; the D gene is possibly TRBD1 (5 bases). V was cut by 5 bases and J by 4 bases, with 21 bases left in between. Per the germline V gene, CDR1 is SGHNT and CDR2 is YENEEA. The CDR3 spans 17 residues. CDR3 sequence (DNA): TGTGCCAGCAGCCCGCTCCCGACAGTAATAGCCGGAAACACCATATATTTT. Translating gives CASSPLPTVIAGNTIYF.

The rearrangement links TRBV6-5 to TRBJ2-2; 8 nucleotides agree with TRBD2. The germline V gene has CDR1 MNHEY and CDR2 SVGAGI. The CDR3 runs to 13 residues. V lost 11 bases, J lost 4 bases, and 6 bases stayed unmatched. CDR3 DNA sequence: TGTGCCGTCGGGGGGGGGCCCACCGGGGAGCTGTTTTTT. This codes for CAVGGGPTGELFF.